The 9 T cell receptor beta chains below were found in one sample sequenced in a study of control samples from healthy donors and cancer patients. TCRdb's table, derived via immunoSEQ multiplex PCR, lists solely in-frame clones and lacks some. The sample has 150,000 or so clones, 80% to 90% seen once. The source material was blood. The receptors stem from a man younger than 35 in good health.

The V gene is TRBV4-2, the J gene TRBJ1-3; tentative D call: TRBD1 (6 bases). The V end was cut by 4 bases, the J end by 4 bases, with 11 bases between. CDR3 length: 14 amino acids. Looked up from germline, CDR1 is LGHNA and CDR2 is YNFKEQ. CDR3 sequence reads: CASSPTGVGNTIYF. The DNA of the CDR3 is TGTGCCAGCAGCCCGACAGGCGTAGGAAACACCATATATTTT.

The V gene is TRBV18, the J gene TRBJ1-5; D is unclear. Trimming removed 5 bases from V and 3 bases from J, with 8 bases in between. This CDR3 has 13 residues. Per germline, CDR1 KGHSH and CDR2 LQKENI. This CDR3 is CASSGQDNQPQHF. The CDR3 region has the DNA TGTGCCAGCTCAGGGCAGGACAATCAGCCCCAGCATTTT. The full variable domain, with the rest looked up from reference TRBV18 and TRBJ1-5, is NAGVMQNPRHLVRRRGQEARLRCSPMKGHSHVYWYRQLPEEGLKFMVYLQKENIIDESGMPKERFSAEFPKEGPSILRIQQVVRGDSAAYFCASSGQDNQPQHFGDGTRLSIL.

The V gene is TRBV6-2 or TRBV6-3, the J gene TRBJ2-1, with D unresolved. This CDR3 has 13 residues. CDR1 and CDR2 from the germline V gene are MNHEY and SVGEGT. Deletions cut 6 bases from V and 6 bases from J, with 12 bases between. CDR3 nucleotides: TGTGCCAGCAGCGCCACAGAGAGCAATGAGCAGTTCTTC. Translation gives CASSATESNEQFF.

The chain recombines TRBV3-1 (or the pseudogene TRBV3-2) with TRBJ2-3, with D uncertain. The CDR3 extends over 17 amino acids. Between the trimmed V and J ends, which lost 4 bases and 0 bases, there was a span of 17 bases. CDR1 LGHDT and CDR2 YNNKEL come from the germline V gene (reference sequence). This CDR3 is CASSPSLEGASTDTQYF. The DNA of the CDR3 is TGTGCCAGCAGCCCCTCTCTCGAAGGCGCTAGCACAGATACGCAGTATTTT.

The CDR3 protein is CASSEHSSGANVLTF. DNA for the CDR3: TGTGCCAGCAGTGAACACAGCTCTGGGGCCAACGTCCTGACTTTC. V usage is TRBV25-1 and J usage is TRBJ2-6; D ambiguous. Trimming left V 2 bases short and J 0 bases short, with 5 bases between. This CDR3 has 15 residues. Germline V lookup: CDR1 MGHDK, CDR2 SYGVNS.

The gene calls are TRBV28 and TRBJ2-1; 11 bases align to TRBD2. The CDR3 is 16 residues long. With 5 bases clipped from V and 0 bases from J, the junction kept 3 bases outside the gene matches. Germline V gives CDR1 MDHEN, CDR2 SYDVKM. As DNA, the CDR3 is TGTGCCAGCAGTCCGACTAGCGGGAACTCCTACAATGAGCAGTTCTTC. Residues: CASSPTSGNSYNEQFF.

The rearrangement uses TRBV4-3 and TRBJ2-2; 10 nucleotides line up with TRBD2. CDR1 is LGHNA, CDR2 YSLEER, per germline. The CDR3 consists of 16 residues. V trimming: 3 bases; J trimming: 7 bases; junction bases outside the gene matches: 8. CDR3 nucleotide sequence: TGCGCCAGCAGCCATAAGTCTAGCGGGGGAATCGGGGAGCTGTTTTTT. Protein product: CASSHKSSGGIGELFF.

CDR3 amino acids: CASTLAPSSHEQYF. The CDR3 DNA reads TGTGCCAGTACCCTAGCGCCCTCATCCCACGAGCAGTACTTC. The rearrangement joins TRBV19 to TRBJ2-7; maybe TRBD2 (6 bases). The CDR3 is made up of 14 amino acids. V gave up 7 bases and J gave up 5 bases, with 18 bases separating them. Germline CDR1 LNHDA, CDR2 SQIVND (reference sequence).

In this sample, this clone turned up a few times. The V and J genes are TRBV28 and TRBJ1-2, with unresolved D. Germline V gene data show CDR1 as MDHEN and CDR2 as SYDVKM. The CDR3 extends over 12 amino acids. V shed 6 bases and J shed 7 bases, with 12 bases lying between them. The CDR3 sequence is CASSDGSVGYTF. Here the CDR3 DNA reads TGTGCCAGCAGCGACGGGTCCGTTGGCTACACCTTC.